The clone carrying this TCR beta chain occurred once. Its antigen is currently unknown. The V gene's germline CDR1 is SGHVS and CDR2 FNYEAQ. The CDR3 covers 17 residues. J was trimmed by 7 bases and V by 5 bases; bases with no gene match: 18. This entry is derived from a study of cytomegalovirus exposure and HLA in healthy donors. Across the study: Roughly 80% of around 400 genotyped donors fell in the Caucasian-associated ancestry cluster. Study observations and caveats: TCR beta V- and J-gene trimming was later associated with a missense DCLRE1C variant.

Primers for the PCR totalled 60 Vbeta and 13 Jbeta. Method: immunoSEQ multiplex PCR; TCRdb's copy keeps in-frame clones and lacks some. The sample has 100,000 to 150,000 clones; just under 90% are singletons. The genes are TRBV7-6 and TRBJ1-2, with 8 nucleotides matching TRBD1. This receptor was taken from a woman aged 25 to 45 in good health and CMV-seronegative. The sample consisted of PBMCs. The CDR3 DNA reads as TGTGCCAGCAGCCCAACCAGGGGGCCAGGGGGCGCGGGTGGCTACACCTTC. It specifies CASSPTRGPGGAGGYTF.